The 9 T cell receptor beta chains in this list originate from one sample, sequenced in a study of blood T cell repertoires in COVID-19 (dated by TCRdb to the early 2020s). Library construction relied on the immunoSEQ multiplex PCR assay. In its TCRdb copy, this immuneACCESS table keeps in-frame sequences only and misses some clones. Where compared with another copy, unresolved V genes explain less than half of these, and the others have no known cause. Here the sample has approximately 350,000 clones; roughly 90% occur a single time. The top ten hold 2.5% to 3.5% of the sample. Sequenced input: PBMCs or T cells enriched from blood (not recorded which). Receptors originate from a woman aged 25 to 39 who had recovered from COVID-19.

This rearrangement joins TRBV5-1 to TRBJ2-3, with 10 positions matching TRBD1. Germline V gene sequence: CDR1 SGHRS, CDR2 YFSETQ. The CDR3 runs 15 residues. V shed 5 bases, J shed 1 base, and the junction held 4 bases outside the gene matches. The CDR3 is CASRGQGEGTDTQYF. For the CDR3, the DNA is TGCGCCAGCAGAGGACAGGGGGAAGGCACAGATACGCAGTATTTT.

This chain connects TRBV28 to TRBJ1-2, with 9 bases aligning to TRBD1. CDR1 is MDHEN and CDR2 is SYDVKM in the germline V gene. Trimming cost V 6 bases and J 4 bases; bases outside gene matches: 0. This CDR3 spans 12 amino acids. In nucleotides, the CDR3 is TGTGCCAGCAGGGACAGGGGCTATGGCTACACCTTC. Translated: CASRDRGYGYTF.

The rearrangement links TRBV6-5 to TRBJ1-2; the match to TRBD1 covers 8 bases. Germline CDR1 MNHEY, CDR2 SVGAGI. J was trimmed by 7 bases and V by 2 bases; bases with no gene match: 6. The CDR3 has 14 residues. The CDR3 DNA follows: TGTGCCAGCAGTTACCAGGGGGCCATATCTGGCTACACCTTC. It codes for CASSYQGAISGYTF.

This clone came up a few times. The rearrangement links TRBV9 to TRBJ2-2; D may be TRBD1 (6 bases). Trimming removed 3 bases at V and 5 bases at J, with 14 bases between. The CDR3 has 15 residues. CDR1 and CDR2 (germline): SGDLS, YYNGEE. For the CDR3, the DNA is TGTGCCAGCAGCGCCCGGACAGATGGGACCGGGGAGCTGTTTTTT. This codes for CASSARTDGTGELFF.

This chain links TRBV7-9 with TRBJ1-5; D is undetermined. Germline V CDR1 and CDR2: SEHNR, FQNEAQ (reference sequence). The CDR3 is made up of 15 amino acids. V lost 2 bases and J lost 2, with 10 bases in between. The CDR3 DNA sequence: TGTGCCAGCAGCTTAACCGGGGAGGGCAATCAGCCCCAGCATTTT. It is translated as CASSLTGEGNQPQHF.

The chain couples TRBV3-1 (or the pseudogene TRBV3-2) to TRBJ1-5, with no clear D. The V end was cut by 1 base, the J end by 5 bases, with 12 bases between. This CDR3 spans 15 amino acids. Germline V gene lookup returns CDR1 LGHDT and CDR2 YNNKEL (reference sequence). CDR3 coding DNA: TGTGCCAGCAGCCAAGGAGCTAGCGGATATCAGCCCCAGCATTTT. As protein: CASSQGASGYQPQHF.

There are a few counts of this clone. The V call is TRBV6-5, the J call TRBJ2-7; TRBD1 aligns across 11 bases. Germline CDR1 reads MNHEY; CDR2 reads SVGAGI. The J segment lost 3 bases and the V segment lost 3 bases, leaving 7 bases of the junction unmatched. The CDR3 is 16 amino acids. The CDR3 loop is CASSYSTGTGGYEQYF. DNA of the CDR3: TGTGCCAGCAGTTATTCTACCGGGACAGGGGGCTACGAGCAGTACTTC.

The rearrangement links TRBV15 to TRBJ2-2; D is uncertain. The CDR3 spans 14 residues. Trimming removed 0 bases at V and 7 bases at J, with 9 bases between. The germline gives CDR1 LNHNV, CDR2 YYDKDF (reference sequence). Here the CDR3 DNA reads TGTGCCACCAGCAGAGATCACAATGTCGGGGAGCTGTTTTTT. Its translation: CATSRDHNVGELFF.

This clone was detected only a few times. This chain connects TRBV18 to TRBJ1-2, with 7 bases aligning to TRBD1. The CDR3 has 16 residues. Germline CDR1 and CDR2: KGHSH and LQKENI. The V segment lost 4 bases and the J segment 0 bases; nucleotides outside the gene matches: 8. The CDR3 region has the DNA TGTGCCAGCTCACGCGACAGGGTTGGGGCTAACTATGGCTACACCTTC. Amino acid sequence: CASSRDRVGANYGYTF.